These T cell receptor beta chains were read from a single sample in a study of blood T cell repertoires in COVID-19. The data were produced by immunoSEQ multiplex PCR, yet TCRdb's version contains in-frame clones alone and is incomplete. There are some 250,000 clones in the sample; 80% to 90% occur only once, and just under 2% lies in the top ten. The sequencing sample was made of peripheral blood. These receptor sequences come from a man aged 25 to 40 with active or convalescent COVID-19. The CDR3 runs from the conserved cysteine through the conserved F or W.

cdr3_aa: CASSLGSVSNQPQHF
v_call: TRBV7-2

cdr3_aa: CASSPDTTSNYGYTF
v_call: TRBV5-6

cdr3_aa: CASSESGTDYEQYF
v_call: TRBV9

cdr3_aa: CAIKGAGGRDTQYF
v_call: TRBV10-3

cdr3_aa: CATSTGSVDQPQHF
v_call: TRBV24-1

cdr3_aa: CASSYSDRHNEKLFF
v_call: TRBV6-6

cdr3_aa: CASGGDEQFF
v_call: TRBV7-8

cdr3_aa: CASSQVQGASWGAPLHF
v_call: TRBV3-1/TRBV3-2

cdr3_aa: CASSESDSSSYNSPLHF
v_call: TRBV2

cdr3_aa: CASSPRGSGGETQYF
v_call: TRBV7-6

cdr3_aa: CASSWGVTGELFF
v_call: TRBV12-3/TRBV12-4

cdr3_aa: CASSLRQVYGYTF
v_call: TRBV5-8

cdr3_aa: CASSLSGEAPLHF
v_call: TRBV12-3/TRBV12-4

cdr3_aa: CASSLASNFRTDTQYF
v_call: TRBV5-4

cdr3_aa: CASTTDRTDTQYF
v_call: TRBV2

cdr3_aa: CASRENPNTGELFF
v_call: TRBV7-2

cdr3_aa: CASSFVVQGTGGNEKLFF
v_call: TRBV12-1

cdr3_aa: CASSVGTASNYGYTF
v_call: TRBV9

cdr3_aa: CAISELAGWGRGEAFF
v_call: TRBV10-3

cdr3_aa: CASSELRGGAGELFF
v_call: TRBV2

cdr3_aa: CASRSSGGYGYTF
v_call: TRBV3-1/TRBV3-2

cdr3_aa: CASSEQGGIQYF
v_call: TRBV2

cdr3_aa: CASRFSGSTYEQYF
v_call: TRBV27

cdr3_aa: CASSFSGTALYGYTF
v_call: TRBV5-6

cdr3_aa: CASSFFFSESYGYTF
v_call: TRBV5-6

cdr3_aa: CASSQGGRVRAGELFF
v_call: TRBV3-1/TRBV3-2

cdr3_aa: CATSRDLAGGQIYEQYF
v_call: TRBV15

cdr3_aa: CASSEGTSGGNTGELFF
v_call: TRBV2

cdr3_aa: CASSSSRGRGTNEKLFF
v_call: TRBV7-8

cdr3_aa: CASSGGAQYNEQFF
v_call: TRBV2

cdr3_aa: CAWTRGPETQYF
v_call: TRBV30

cdr3_aa: CASRGPSHRGGQETQYF
v_call: TRBV7-2

cdr3_aa: CASSSGQNTQYF
v_call: TRBV12-3/TRBV12-4

cdr3_aa: CATRQGAQDTEAFF
v_call: TRBV10-3

cdr3_aa: CASSGQTDSPLHF
v_call: TRBV18

cdr3_aa: CARTSGGVLTDTQYF
v_call: TRBV11-2

cdr3_aa: CASSLTRGAPLHF
v_call: TRBV3-1/TRBV3-2

cdr3_aa: CASSYSISRGGRYQPQHF
v_call: TRBV6-2/TRBV6-3

cdr3_aa: CASSYGQLLVNEQFF
v_call: TRBV6-5

cdr3_aa: CSVGSTSGSGNTIYF
v_call: TRBV29-1

cdr3_aa: CSVMTEFREQYF
v_call: TRBV29-1

cdr3_aa: CASSIPGTVYSNQPQHF
v_call: TRBV19

cdr3_aa: CASSADRGVLIDEQFF
v_call: TRBV6-1

cdr3_aa: CAISEWDRGRYWAYEQYF
v_call: TRBV10-3

cdr3_aa: CASSQNRDNSPLHF
v_call: TRBV3-1/TRBV3-2

cdr3_aa: CASSPRGTAGGYTF
v_call: TRBV18

cdr3_aa: CASSSTGDYGYTF
v_call: TRBV13

cdr3_aa: CASSLDRGGTEAFF
v_call: TRBV27

cdr3_aa: CASSLSRDSHKGTNYGYTF
v_call: TRBV11-2

cdr3_aa: CASSPGQGNSPLHF
v_call: TRBV7-8